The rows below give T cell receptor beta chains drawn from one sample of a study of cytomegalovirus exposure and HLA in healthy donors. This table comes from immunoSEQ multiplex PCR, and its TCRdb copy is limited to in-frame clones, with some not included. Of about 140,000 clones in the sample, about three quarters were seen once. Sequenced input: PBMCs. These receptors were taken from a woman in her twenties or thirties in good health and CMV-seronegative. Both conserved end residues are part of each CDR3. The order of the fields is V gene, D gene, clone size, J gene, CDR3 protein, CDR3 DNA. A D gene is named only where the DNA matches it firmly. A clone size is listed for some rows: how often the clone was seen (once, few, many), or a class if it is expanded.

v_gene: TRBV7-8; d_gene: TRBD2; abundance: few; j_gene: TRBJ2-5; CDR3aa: CASSPPRGGRPIGQETQYF; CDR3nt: TGTGCCAGCAGCCCCCCGAGGGGCGGGAGGCCCATCGGACAAGAGACCCAGTACTTC
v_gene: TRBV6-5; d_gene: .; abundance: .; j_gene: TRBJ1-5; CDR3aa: CASSRTGIWQPQHF; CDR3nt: TGTGCCAGCAGTAGGACGGGGATTTGGCAGCCCCAGCATTTT
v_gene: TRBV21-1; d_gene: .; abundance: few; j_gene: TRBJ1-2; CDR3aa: CASRPLRGFGYTF; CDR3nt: TGTGCCAGCAGGCCCCTTAGGGGTTTTGGCTACACCTTC
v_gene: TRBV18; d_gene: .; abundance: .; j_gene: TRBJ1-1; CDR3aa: CASSPPGGNTEAFF; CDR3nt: TGTGCCAGCTCACCACCCGGGGGGAACACTGAAGCTTTCTTT
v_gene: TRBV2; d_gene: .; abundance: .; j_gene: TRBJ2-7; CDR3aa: CASSEPTDSYEQYF; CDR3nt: TGTGCCAGCAGTGAACCGACAGACTCCTACGAGCAGTACTTC
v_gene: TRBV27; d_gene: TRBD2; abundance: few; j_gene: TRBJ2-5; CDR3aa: CASSSRTSEETQYF; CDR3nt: TGTGCCAGCAGTTCCCGGACTAGCGAAGAGACCCAGTACTTC
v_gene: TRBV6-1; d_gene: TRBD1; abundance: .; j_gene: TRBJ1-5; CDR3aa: CASSVRDSYQPQHF; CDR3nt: TGTGCCAGCAGTGTCCGGGACAGTTATCAGCCCCAGCATTTT
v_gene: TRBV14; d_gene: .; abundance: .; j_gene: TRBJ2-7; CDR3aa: CASSQDGSASSYEQYF; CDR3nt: TGTGCCAGCAGCCAAGATGGGTCGGCTAGCTCCTACGAGCAGTACTTC
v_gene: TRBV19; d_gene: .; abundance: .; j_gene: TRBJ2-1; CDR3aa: CASSNLFTGGVNEQFF; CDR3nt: TGTGCCAGTAGTAATCTCTTCACAGGGGGGGTGAATGAGCAGTTCTTC
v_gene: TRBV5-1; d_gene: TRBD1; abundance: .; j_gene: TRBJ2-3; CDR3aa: CASSLGTGSDTQYF; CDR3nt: TGCGCCAGCAGCTTGGGGACAGGGTCCGATACGCAGTATTTT
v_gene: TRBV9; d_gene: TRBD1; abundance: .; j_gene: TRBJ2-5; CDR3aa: CASSVKDRSGTGAMETQYF; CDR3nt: TGTGCCAGCAGCGTAAAGGATCGGTCGGGGACAGGGGCTATGGAGACCCAGTACTTC
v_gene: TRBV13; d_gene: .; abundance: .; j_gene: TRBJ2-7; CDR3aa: CASSSVLSGTPYEQYF; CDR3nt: TGTGCCAGCAGCTCTGTCCTTTCCGGGACACCCTATGAGCAGTACTTC
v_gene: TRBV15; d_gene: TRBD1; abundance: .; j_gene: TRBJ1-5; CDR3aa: CATSSPTGGNQPQHF; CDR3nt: TGTGCCACTAGCAGCCCGACAGGGGGGAATCAGCCCCAGCATTTT
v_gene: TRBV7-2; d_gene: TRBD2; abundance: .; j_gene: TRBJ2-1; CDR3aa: CASSLGLAGYNEQFF; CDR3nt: TGTGCCAGCAGCTTGGGACTAGCGGGGTACAATGAGCAGTTCTTC
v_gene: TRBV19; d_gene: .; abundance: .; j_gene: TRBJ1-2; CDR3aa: CASSTTIDSLYGYTF; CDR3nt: TGTGCCAGTAGTACAACCATCGACAGCCTCTATGGCTACACCTTC
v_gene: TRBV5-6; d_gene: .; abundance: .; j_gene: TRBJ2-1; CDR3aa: CASSLFSPSDEQFF; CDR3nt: TGTGCCAGCAGCTTGTTTTCGCCTTCGGATGAGCAGTTCTTC